Detailed here is one T cell receptor beta chain. The CDR3 is 14 residues long. The V gene lost 5 bases and the J gene lost 4 bases, with 14 bases spanning the gap. CDR1 is MNHEY and CDR2 is SMNVEV in the germline V gene (reference sequence). This record belongs to a study of blood T cell repertoires in COVID-19. Assay used: immunoSEQ multiplex PCR; TCRdb lists only in-frame clones, some missing. This table has about 170,000 clones, roughly 83% appearing once. Enrolled through a virtual design, the participants were between roughly 18 and 89 years of age and came from 24 US areas. The receptor comes from a woman aged 45-65 years who had recovered from COVID-19. J is TRBJ1-2 and V is TRBV27; D unclear. Sequenced sample: PBMCs or T cells enriched from blood (not recorded which). Here the CDR3 DNA reads TGTGCCAGCAGTCCCCGTTGGGAGGGCTATGGCTACACCTTC. Translation gives CASSPRWEGYGYTF.